Listed below are T cell receptor beta chains from one sample, sequenced in a study of human CD8 memory T cell subsets. TCRdb reanalyzed the 5' RACE reads and collapses them to one entry per CDR3 protein, without DNA. The sample has more than 6,000 distinct CDR3 sequences; the top ten hold around 19%. Sequenced sample: CD8+ T cells from PBMCs. The receptors were sampled from a human donor in good health. Each CDR3 is given with its conserved first and last residue. Rows give clone size only sometimes, using once, few, many, or a class for an expanded clone.

j_gene,v_gene,abundance,CDR3aa
TRBJ2-7,TRBV5-6,-,CASSPAPQAFAEQYF
TRBJ2-3,TRBV7-6,medium-sized,CASSLKSGRTTDTQYF
TRBJ2-7,TRBV2,-,CASSAAYEQYF
TRBJ2-5,TRBV30,-,CAWSPLRERITQYF
TRBJ2-1,TRBV7-9,medium-sized,CASSLGAGVHNEQFF
TRBJ1-1,TRBV7-8,-,CASSQRQELNTEAFF
TRBJ1-1,TRBV13,-,CASSIGRGRTEAFF
TRBJ2-5,TRBV11-2,-,CASSLGSGAPQYF
TRBJ2-7,TRBV4-3,medium-sized,CASSQEWEGYEQYF
TRBJ2-7,TRBV7-9,-,CASSLGQGDEQYF
TRBJ2-2,TRBV19,-,CASSPYGSGSGELFF
TRBJ2-3,TRBV5-1,-,CASSQLAGGPEDTQYF
TRBJ2-3,TRBV20-1,medium-sized,CSADDLDTQYF
TRBJ2-1,TRBV6-6,-,CASSYSMKTGVSSYNEQFF
TRBJ2-7,TRBV2,-,CATDGPDRGNEQYF
TRBJ2-5,TRBV19,-,CASSMGLYKETQYF
TRBJ1-2,TRBV7-2,-,CASSLILTDYGYTF
TRBJ2-7,TRBV6-6,-,CASRGDGSYEQYF
TRBJ1-1,TRBV6-1,-,CASSQVGRGAFF
TRBJ2-3,TRBV10-1,-,CASSVGPGDTQYF
TRBJ1-5,TRBV4-2,-,CASSLQGAGNQPQHF
TRBJ2-5,TRBV7-8,medium-sized,CASSLATGWQETQYF